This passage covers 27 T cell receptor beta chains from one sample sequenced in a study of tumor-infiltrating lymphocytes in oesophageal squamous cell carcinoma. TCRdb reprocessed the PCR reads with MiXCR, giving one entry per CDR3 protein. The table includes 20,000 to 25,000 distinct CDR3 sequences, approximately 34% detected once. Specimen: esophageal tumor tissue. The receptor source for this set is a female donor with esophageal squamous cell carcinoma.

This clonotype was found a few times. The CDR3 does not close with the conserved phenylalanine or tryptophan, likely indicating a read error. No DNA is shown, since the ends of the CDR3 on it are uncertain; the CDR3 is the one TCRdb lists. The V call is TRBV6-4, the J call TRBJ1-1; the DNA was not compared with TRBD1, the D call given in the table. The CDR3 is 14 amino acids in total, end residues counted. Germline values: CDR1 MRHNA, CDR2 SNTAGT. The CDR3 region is CANIQRDGATPSVR.

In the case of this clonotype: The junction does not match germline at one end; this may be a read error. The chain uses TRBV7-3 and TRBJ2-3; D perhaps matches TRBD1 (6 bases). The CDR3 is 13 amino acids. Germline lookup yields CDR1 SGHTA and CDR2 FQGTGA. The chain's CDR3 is CASSLETGTPAFF. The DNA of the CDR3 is TGTGCCAGCAGCTTAGAAACCGGGACACCAGCCTTCTTT.

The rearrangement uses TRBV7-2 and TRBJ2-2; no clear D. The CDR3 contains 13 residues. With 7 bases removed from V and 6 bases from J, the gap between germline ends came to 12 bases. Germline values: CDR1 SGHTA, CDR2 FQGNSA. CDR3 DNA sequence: TGTGCCAGCACCCTCTATCGCGCCGGGGAGCTGTTTTTT. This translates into CASTLYRAGELFF.

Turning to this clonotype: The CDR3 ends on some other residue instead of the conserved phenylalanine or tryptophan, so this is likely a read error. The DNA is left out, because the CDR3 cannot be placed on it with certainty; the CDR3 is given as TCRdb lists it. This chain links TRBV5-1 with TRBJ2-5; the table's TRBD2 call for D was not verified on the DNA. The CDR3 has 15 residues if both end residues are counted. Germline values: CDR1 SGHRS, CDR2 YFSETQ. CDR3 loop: CASSLEVAELLRAVL.

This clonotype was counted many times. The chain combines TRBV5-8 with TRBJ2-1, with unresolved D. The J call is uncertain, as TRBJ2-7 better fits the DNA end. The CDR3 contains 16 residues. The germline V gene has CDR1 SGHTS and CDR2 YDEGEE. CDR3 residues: CASSLVLSQPTYEQYF. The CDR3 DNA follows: TGTGCCAGCAGCTTGGTACTCTCACAACCTACCTACGAGCAGTACTTC.

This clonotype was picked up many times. Here the CDR3 reads CASKRQDSGANVLTF. The CDR3 region has the DNA TGTGCCAGCAAGCGGCAGGACTCTGGGGCCAACGTCCTGACTTTC. The gene calls are TRBV2 and TRBJ2-6; a weak D match, TRBD2 (5 bases). This CDR3 is built from 15 residues. V lost 7 bases, J lost 0 bases, and 10 bases lay in between. Germline CDR1 SNHLY, CDR2 FYNNEI.

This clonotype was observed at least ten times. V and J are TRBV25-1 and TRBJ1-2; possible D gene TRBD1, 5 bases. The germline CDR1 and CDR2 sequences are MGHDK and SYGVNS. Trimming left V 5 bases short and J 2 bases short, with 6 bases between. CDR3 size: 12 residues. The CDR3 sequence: CASSWGNYGYTF. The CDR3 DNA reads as TGTGCCAGCAGTTGGGGGAACTATGGCTACACCTTC.

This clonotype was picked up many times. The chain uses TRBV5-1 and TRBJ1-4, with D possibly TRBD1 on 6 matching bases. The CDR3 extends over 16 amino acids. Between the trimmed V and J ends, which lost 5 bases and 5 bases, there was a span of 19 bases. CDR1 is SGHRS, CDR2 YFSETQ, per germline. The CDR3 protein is CASSPGGGSGNEKLFF. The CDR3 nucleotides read TGCGCCAGCAGTCCCGGCGGGGGCTCAGGGAATGAAAAACTGTTTTTT.

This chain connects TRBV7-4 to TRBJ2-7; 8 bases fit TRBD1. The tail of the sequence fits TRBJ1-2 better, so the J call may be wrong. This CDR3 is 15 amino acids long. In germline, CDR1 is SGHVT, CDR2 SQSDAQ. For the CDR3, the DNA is TGTGCCAGCAGCTTAGGACAGGGGCGCGAGTATGGCTACACCTTC. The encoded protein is CASSLGQGREYGYTF.

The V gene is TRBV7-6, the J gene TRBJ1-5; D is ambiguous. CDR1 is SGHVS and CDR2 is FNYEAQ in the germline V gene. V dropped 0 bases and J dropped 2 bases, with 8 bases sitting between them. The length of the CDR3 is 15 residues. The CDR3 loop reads CASSLASDGNQPQHF. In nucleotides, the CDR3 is TGTGCCAGCAGCTTAGCTTCGGACGGCAATCAGCCCCAGCATTTT.

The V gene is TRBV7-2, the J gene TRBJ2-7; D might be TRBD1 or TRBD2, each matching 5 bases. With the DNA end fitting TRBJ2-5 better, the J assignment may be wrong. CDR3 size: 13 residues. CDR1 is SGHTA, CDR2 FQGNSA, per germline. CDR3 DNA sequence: TGTGCCAGCAGCTTAGGGGGGCAAGAGACCCAGTACTTC. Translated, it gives CASSLGGQETQYF.

The chain's CDR3 is CASSLTEAKTQYF. Written as DNA, the CDR3 is TGTGCCAGCAGCTTAACAGAAGCGAAGACCCAGTACTTC. This chain joins TRBV7-9 and TRBJ2-5; D call uncertain. CDR1 is SEHNR, CDR2 FQNEAQ, per germline (reference sequence). This CDR3 has 13 amino acids. V lost 2 bases and J lost 6, with 10 bases in between.

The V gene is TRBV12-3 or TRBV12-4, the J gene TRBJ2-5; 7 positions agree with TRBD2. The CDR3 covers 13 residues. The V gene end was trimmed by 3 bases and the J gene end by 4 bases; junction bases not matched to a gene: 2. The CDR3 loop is CASSLRGRETQYF. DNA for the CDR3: TGTGCCAGCAGTTTGCGCGGGAGAGAGACCCAGTACTTC.

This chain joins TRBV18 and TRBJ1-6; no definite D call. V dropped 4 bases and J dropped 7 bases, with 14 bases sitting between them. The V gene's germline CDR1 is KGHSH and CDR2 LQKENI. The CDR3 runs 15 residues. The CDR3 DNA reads TGTGCCAGCTCACTAAACTTGCAAGGGAATTCACCCCTCCACTTT. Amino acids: CASSLNLQGNSPLHF.

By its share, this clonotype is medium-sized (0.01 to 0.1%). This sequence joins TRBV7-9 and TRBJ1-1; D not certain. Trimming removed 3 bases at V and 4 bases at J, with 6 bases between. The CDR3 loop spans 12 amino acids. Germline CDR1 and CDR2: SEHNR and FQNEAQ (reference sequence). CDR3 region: CASSFLGTEAFF. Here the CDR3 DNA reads TGTGCCAGCAGCTTTTTAGGCACTGAAGCTTTCTTT.

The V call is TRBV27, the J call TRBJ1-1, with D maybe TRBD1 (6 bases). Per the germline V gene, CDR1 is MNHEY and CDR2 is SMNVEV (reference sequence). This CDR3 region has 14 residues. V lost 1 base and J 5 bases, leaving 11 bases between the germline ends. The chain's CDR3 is CASSLFPQGTEAFF. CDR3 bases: TGTGCCAGCAGTTTATTCCCACAGGGAACTGAAGCTTTCTTT.

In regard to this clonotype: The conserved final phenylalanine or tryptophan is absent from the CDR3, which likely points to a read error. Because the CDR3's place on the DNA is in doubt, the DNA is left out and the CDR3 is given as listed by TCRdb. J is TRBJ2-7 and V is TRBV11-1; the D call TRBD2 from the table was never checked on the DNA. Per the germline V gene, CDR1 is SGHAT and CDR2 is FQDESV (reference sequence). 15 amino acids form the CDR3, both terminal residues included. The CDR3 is CASSPPAGGGYTFGS.

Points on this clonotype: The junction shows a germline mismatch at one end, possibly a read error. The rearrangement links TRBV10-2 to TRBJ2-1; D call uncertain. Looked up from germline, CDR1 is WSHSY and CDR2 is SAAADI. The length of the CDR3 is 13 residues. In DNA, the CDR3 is TGCGCCAGCAGTGTGAACAAGGGTTACGAGCACTACTTC. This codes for CASSVNKGYEHYF.

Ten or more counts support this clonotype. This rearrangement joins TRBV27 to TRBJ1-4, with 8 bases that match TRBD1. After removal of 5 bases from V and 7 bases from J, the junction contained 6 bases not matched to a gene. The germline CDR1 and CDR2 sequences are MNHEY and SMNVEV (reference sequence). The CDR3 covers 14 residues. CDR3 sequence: CASSDRGGIEKLFF. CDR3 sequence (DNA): TGTGCCAGCAGTGACAGGGGAGGGATTGAAAAACTGTTTTTT.

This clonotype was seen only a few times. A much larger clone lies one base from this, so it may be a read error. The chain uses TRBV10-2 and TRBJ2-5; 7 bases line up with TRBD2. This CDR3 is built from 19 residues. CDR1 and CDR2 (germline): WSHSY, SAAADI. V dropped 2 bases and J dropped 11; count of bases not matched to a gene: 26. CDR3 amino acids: CASSEATSARLSSYNEQYF. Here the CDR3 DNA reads TGCGCCAGCAGTGAGGCTACTAGCGCGAGACTGAGCTCCTACAATGAGCAGTACTTC.

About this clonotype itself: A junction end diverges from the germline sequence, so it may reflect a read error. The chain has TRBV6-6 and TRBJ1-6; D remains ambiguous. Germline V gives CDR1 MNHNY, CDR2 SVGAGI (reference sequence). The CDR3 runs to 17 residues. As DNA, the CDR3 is TGTGCCAGCAGTTCGCGGACTAGCGGGAGCGGGTCCAATGAGCAGTACTTT. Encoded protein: CASSSRTSGSGSNEQYF.

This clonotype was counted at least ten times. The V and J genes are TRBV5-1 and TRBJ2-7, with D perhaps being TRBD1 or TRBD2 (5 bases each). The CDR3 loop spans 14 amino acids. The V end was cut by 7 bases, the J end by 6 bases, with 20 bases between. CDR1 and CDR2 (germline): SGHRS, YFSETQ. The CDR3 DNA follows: TGCGCCAGCGGACCCCAGGGTGGAGGTGGCGAGCAGTACTTC. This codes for CASGPQGGGGEQYF.

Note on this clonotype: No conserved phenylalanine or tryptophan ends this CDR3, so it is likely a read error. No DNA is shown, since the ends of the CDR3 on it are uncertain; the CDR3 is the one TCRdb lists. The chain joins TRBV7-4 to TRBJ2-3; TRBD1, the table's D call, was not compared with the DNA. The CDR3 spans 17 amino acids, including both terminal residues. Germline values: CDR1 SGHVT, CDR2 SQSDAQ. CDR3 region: CASSLALGGGYGYTFGS.

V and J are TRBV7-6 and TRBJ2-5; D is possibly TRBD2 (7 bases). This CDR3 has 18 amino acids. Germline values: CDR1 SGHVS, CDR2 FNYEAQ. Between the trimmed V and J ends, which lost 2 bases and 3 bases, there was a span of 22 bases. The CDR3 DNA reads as TGTGCCAGCAGCTTACAGGGTGGCGGGGGCGCTTTTAAAGAGACCCAGTACTTC. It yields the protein CASSLQGGGGAFKETQYF.

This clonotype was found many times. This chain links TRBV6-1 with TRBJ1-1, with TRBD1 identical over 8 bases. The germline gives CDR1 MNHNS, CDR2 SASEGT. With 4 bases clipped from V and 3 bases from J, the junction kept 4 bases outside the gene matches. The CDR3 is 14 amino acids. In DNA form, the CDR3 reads TGTGCCAGCAGTGTCGCACAGGGGGACACTGAAGCTTTCTTT. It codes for CASSVAQGDTEAFF.

The CDR3: CANQPGSSPKNIQYF. DNA for the CDR3: TGTGCCAACCAACCAGGGAGTTCGCCCAAAAACATTCAGTACTTC. The genes are TRBV6-6 and TRBJ2-5, with D possibly called TRBD1 or TRBD2 (5 bases each). The last part of the DNA fits TRBJ2-4 better; the J call may be wrong. Germline assignment: CDR1 MNHNY and CDR2 SVGAGI (reference sequence). This CDR3 spans 15 amino acids.

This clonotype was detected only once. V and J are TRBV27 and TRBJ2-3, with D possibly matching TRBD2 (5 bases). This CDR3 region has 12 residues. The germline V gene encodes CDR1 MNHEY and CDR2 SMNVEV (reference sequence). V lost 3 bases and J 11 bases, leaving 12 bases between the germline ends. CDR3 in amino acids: CASSFQLEGQYF. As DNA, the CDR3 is TGTGCCAGCAGTTTCCAACTAGAAGGGCAGTATTTT.